These T cell receptor delta chains were read from a single sample in a study of Vδ1+ human thymocytes. TCRdb reanalysed the multiplex PCR reads via CATT. Among 70,000 or so delta-chain clones listed, about 35% were seen once. Sequencing used Vdelta1+ gamma-delta thymocytes from the thymus. The receptors originated from a boy younger than two who had congenital heart surgery. CDR3s include the opening cysteine and the closing phenylalanine or tryptophan. A D gene is named only where the DNA matches it firmly. Clone sizes are given selectively: once, few, many, or a class where the clone is expanded.

TRDV1	NA	NA	TRDJ1	TGTGCTCTTGGGGAACTCAATTCTCAACAGGTTCCTAGGAGATACGAAGCCATCTACACCGATAAACTCATCTTT	CALGELNSQQVPRRYEAIYTDKLIF
TRDV1	TRDD3	NA	TRDJ1	TGTGCTCTTGGGGAACTAGGCGTTTACTCTGGGGGATACCCGTACACCGATAAACTCATCTTT	CALGELGVYSGGYPYTDKLIF
TRDV1	TRDD3	once	TRDJ1	TGTGCTCTTGGGCCCAAGCGGGGTGTTCGCTATGTATCGGGGGATGCGAAATTTACCGATAAACTCATCTTT	CALGPKRGVRYVSGDAKFTDKLIF
TRDV1	NA	NA	TRDJ1	TGTGCCCTTGGGCTCCGCCTTCCTACTGGGGGGATAAAAAGCATCGTAACCGATAAACTCATCTTT	CALGLRLPTGGIKSIVTDKLIF
TRDV1	NA	NA	TRDJ1	TGTGCTCTTGGGGGGAGGACCTGGGCGACACTCATCTTT	CALGGRTWATLIF
TRDV1	TRDD3	few	TRDJ1	TGTGCTCTTGGGGACCCTTCTCCGACCCCTGGGCTGGGGGACACCGATAAACTCATCTTT	CALGDPSPTPGLGDTDKLIF
TRDV1	TRDD2	NA	TRDJ1	TGTGCTTTTGGGCCCCCACTAGGACCTTCCTCCCGGGCCCCGGGGAACGGAACCGATAAACTCATCTTT	CAFGPPLGPSSRAPGNGTDKLIF
TRDV1	TRDD3	NA	TRDJ1	TGTGCTCTTGGGAACCTGATACTGGGGGTCTACACCGATAAACTCATCTTT	CALGNLILGVYTDKLIF
TRDV2	NA	NA	TRDJ1	TGTGCCTGTGGAGGGCTGGGGCCTATCACCGATGAACTCATCTTT	CACGGLGPITDELIF
TRDV1	NA	NA	TRDJ1	TGTGCTCTTGACGGTCTGATCTCGCAATACTTCCTACAGAACTGGGGATACACCGATAAACTCATCTTT	CALDGLISQYFLQNWGYTDKLIF
TRDV1	TRDD3	few	TRDJ1	TGTGCTCTTGGGGAACGGGGCTGGGGGAAAACCGGTAAACTCATCTTT	CALGERGWGKTGKLIF
TRDV1	TRDD3	NA	TRDJ1	TGTGCTCTTGGGGAACGTCCTCCAGGTCGTGGGGGATACGGGGGTTACACCGATAAACTCATCTTT	CALGERPPGRGGYGGYTDKLIF
TRDV1	NA	few	TRDJ1	TGTGCTCTTGGGGACGGATTCCGGCCTGCCCTGGCCGATAAACTCATCTTT	CALGDGFRPALADKLIF
TRDV1	TRDD3	NA	TRDJ1	TGTGCTCTTGGGGGTGATTTTCCTACCCACTGGGGGAGTACCGATAAACTCATCTTT	CALGGDFPTHWGSTDKLIF
TRDV1	NA	NA	TRDJ1	TGTGCTCTTGGGGAAGGGTGCCGGCTTCCTACTTTACTGGGGGTTCCGACTTACGATAAACTCATCTTT	CALGEGCRLPTLLGVPTYDKLIF
TRDV1	TRDD3	NA	TRDJ1	TGTGCTCTTGGGGAACCCCCCTATCCACGCCCATACTGGGGGCCAAACACCGATAAACTCATCTTT	CALGEPPYPRPYWGPNTDKLIF
TRDV1	TRDD3	NA	TRDJ1	TGTGCTCTTGGGCGCAGCTTTCCTACTGGGGGATACCTAAGGGACACCGATAAACTCATCTTT	CALGRSFPTGGYLRDTDKLIF
TRDV1	TRDD3	NA	TRDJ1	TGTGCTCTTGGGGAAAGCGCTGGTACTGGGGGACTAAACACCGATAAACTCATCTTT	CALGESAGTGGLNTDKLIF
TRDV1	NA	few	TRDJ1	TGTGCTCTTGGGGACCCACGTCCTGGGTACACCGATAAACTCATCTTT	CALGDPRPGYTDKLIF
TRDV1	TRDD2	few	TRDJ1	TGTGCTCTTGGGGAACCCGCCTTCCTACGATGGGGGCCCGGAGGTAAACTCATCTTT	CALGEPAFLRWGPGGKLIF
TRDV1	TRDD3	NA	TRDJ1	TGTGCTCTTGGGGAAGGACGGTGGGTTGCTCGTAGTGTGGGGGGATACGGTACATCTGTCACCGATAAACTCATCTTT	CALGEGRWVARSVGGYGTSVTDKLIF
TRDV1	TRDD3	NA	TRDJ1	TGTGCTCTTGGGAATTCCAGTGGGGGATACTCCCCCGATAAACTCATCTTT	CALGNSSGGYSPDKLIF
TRDV1	NA	few	TRDJ1	TGTGCTCTTGGGGAAGGGGCCCCTACGCTAGGCTTTACCGATAAACTCATCTTT	CALGEGAPTLGFTDKLIF
TRDV2	NA	NA	TRDJ1	TGTGCCTGTGGGAATGATAAACTCATCTTT	CACGNDKLIF
TRDV1	TRDD3	once	TRDJ1	TGTGCTCTTGGGGAAGTTTCCTCCGTAGGACGTTTACTGGGGGATACCCCCCCGTCCACCGATAAACTCATCTTT	CALGEVSSVGRLLGDTPPSTDKLIF
TRDV1	TRDD3	once	TRDJ1	TGTGCTCTTGGGTCGGGGGGATATCGGACCGATAAACTCATCTTT	CALGSGGYRTDKLIF
TRDV1	TRDD2	NA	TRDJ1	TGTGCTCTTGGGGAAGGCCTTCCTTCCGGCTGGGTCCACACCGATAAACTCATCTTT	CALGEGLPSGWVHTDKLIF
TRDV1	TRDD3	NA	TRDJ1	TGTGCTCTTGGGGATTTCGCTCCACCTGGGGGAACGATCGATAAACTCATCTTT	CALGDFAPPGGTIDKLIF
TRDV1	TRDD3	NA	TRDJ1	TGTGCTCTTGGGGAACACGCGAGTTACTGGGGGACTAACACCGATAAACTCATCTTT	CALGEHASYWGTNTDKLIF
TRDV1	TRDD3	few	TRDJ1	TGTGCTCTTGGGGAACTTCTGCCCTCGGAGGATACGCCCGGCGGTAAACTCATCTTT	CALGELLPSEDTPGGKLIF
TRDV1	NA	few	TRDJ1	TGTGCTCTTGGGGAGGCCGATAAACTCATCTTT	CALGEADKLIF
TRDV2	TRDD3	NA	TRDJ1	TGTGCCTGTGCCACCGACGGATGGGGGATGATCGATAAACTCATCTTT	CACATDGWGMIDKLIF
TRDV1	NA	NA	TRDJ1	TGTGCTCTTGGGGAGGTCGATCCTTCCTCTCGACTGGGGTCCCTCGTTGGACTCATCTTT	CALGEVDPSSRLGSLVGLIF
TRDV2	TRDD3	NA	TRDJ1	TGTGCCTGTGCCACCGCATCGGGCAATACTGGGGGATCCCGGGGCGCGAACACCGATAAACTCATCTTT	CACATASGNTGGSRGANTDKLIF
TRDV1	TRDD3	few	TRDJ1	TGTGCTCTTGGGGAACTGGAGAGGACTGGGGGATTTACCGCGTACACCGATAAACTCATCTTT	CALGELERTGGFTAYTDKLIF
TRDV1	TRDD3	NA	TRDJ1	TGTGCTCTTGGGGAACCCGTTATTCCATGGGGGATACGTTACACCGATAAACTCATCTTT	CALGEPVIPWGIRYTDKLIF
TRDV1	NA	NA	TRDJ1	TGTGCTCTTGGGGTCAATCTGCTTCCTGCCAAAGGTCCCCCAAAACTCATCTTT	CALGVNLLPAKGPPKLIF
TRDV1	NA	few	TRDJ1	TGTGCTCTTGGGGGCCTCGGGGGTCCTACCCCACCCAAGGCCGATAAACTCATCTTT	CALGGLGGPTPPKADKLIF
TRDV1	TRDD3	NA	TRDJ1	TGTGCTCTTAACGTACTGGGGGATACATCTCGAAATATCCGAAGCAATTACACCGATAAACTCATCTTT	CALNVLGDTSRNIRSNYTDKLIF
TRDV1	NA	NA	TRDJ1	TGTGCTCTTGGGACCCATCCGCCTTCCATCAGGGTCCTGGGAACATACACCGATAAACTCATCTTT	CALGTHPPSIRVLGTYTDKLIF
TRDV1	TRDD3	few	TRDJ1	TGTGCTCTTGGGGCTTACAGGGGGATACCATCCGATAAACTCATCTTT	CALGAYRGIPSDKLIF
TRDV1	TRDD3	few	TRDJ1	TGTGCTCTTGGGGAACGTACTGGGGGATGCAAAGAAAAAATCCCGACCGATAAACTCATCTTT	CALGERTGGCKEKIPTDKLIF
TRDV1	TRDD3	NA	TRDJ1	TGTGCTCTTGGGGAACTTTGCGACGGTTACTGGGGGATACGAGAGGTAAACACCGATAAACTCATCTTT	CALGELCDGYWGIREVNTDKLIF
TRDV1	NA	NA	TRDJ1	TGTGCTCTTGGGGAACGCCTACGTCCATTGCACCTGAACACCGATAAACTCATCTTT	CALGERLRPLHLNTDKLIF
TRDV1	TRDD3	NA	TRDJ1	TGTGCTCTTGGGGAGGCCCTTTATTGGGGGATAGATGCGAAATCCGATAAACTCATCTTT	CALGEALYWGIDAKSDKLIF
TRDV1	TRDD3	NA	TRDJ1	TGTGCTCTTGGAGGAATCACCCTGGGGGATACGGTCACCGATAAACTCATCTTT	CALGGITLGDTVTDKLIF
TRDV1	NA	few	TRDJ1	TGTGCTCTTGGGGTACGATTTTCGGGGGGCCCACATAAACTCATCTTT	CALGVRFSGGPHKLIF
TRDV2	NA	once	TRDJ1	TGTGCCTGCGTCCCCCACTTTACCGATAAACTCATCTTT	CACVPHFTDKLIF